The clone carrying this T cell receptor beta chain was recorded only once. Sequencing used immunoSEQ multiplex PCR; TCRdb keeps in-frame clones, though not all of them. The table has about 250,000 clones, roughly 88% seen once. The data derive from a study of blood T cell repertoires in COVID-19. Study at large: The origin of the acute and convalescent COVID-19 samples was the United States, Italy and Spain.

The germline V gene encodes CDR1 SGHTA and CDR2 FQGNSA. This CDR3 comprises 14 residues. Trimming at V came to 7 bases and at J to 6 bases, leaving 10 bases not matched to a gene. The sample was peripheral blood. The chain uses TRBV7-2 and TRBJ2-7; 9 bases are a match to TRBD1. The sequence was obtained from a man aged 80 or over with acute or convalescent COVID-19. The CDR3 sequence: CASTLTGTGIEQYF. CDR3 DNA: TGTGCCAGCACCCTAACCGGGACAGGGATCGAGCAGTACTTC.